The following is a T cell receptor beta chain sequence with its context. Its target is not known. These data are taken from a study of blood T cells in healthy people across ages. CDR3 length: 15 amino acids. Trimming left V 3 bases short and J 3 bases short, with 13 bases between. CDR1 and CDR2 (germline): SGHTA, FQGNSA. Primers used in a second PCR of about 6 to 12 cycles were a sample-barcoded 5' primer and a J-beta primer mix. All cDNA molecules were each tagged by a template-switch adaptor with 12 random nucleotides. TCRdb independently ran MiXCR on the 5' RACE reads; one entry per CDR3 protein. The profile shows about 650,000 distinct CDR3 sequences, around 52% of them singletons. Findings of the study overall: Measured against age, TCR beta diversity per million T cells decreased in a roughly linear manner. Long-lived donors carried more naive CD4+ cells and greater diversity than aged donors.

This rearrangement joins TRBV7-2 to TRBJ2-3; the D gene is possibly TRBD2 (6 bases). The clonotype was recovered from an elderly woman in good health. Sequencing used blood. The CDR3: CASSLMAGRTDTQYF. CDR3 in DNA: TGTGCCAGCAGCTTGATGGCGGGGAGGACAGATACGCAGTATTTT.